A single sample is the source of the 19 T cell receptor beta chains below, sequenced in a study of T cell responses to AZD1222 COVID-19 vaccine. Clones were read by immunoSEQ multiplex PCR, and TCRdb kept only the in-frame ones, dropping some. The repertoire holds approximately 140,000 clones, with roughly nine tenths as singletons. The sequences come from peripheral blood, collected 28 days after the second AZD1222 dose. The receptors come from an adult who received the AZD1222 COVID-19 vaccine.

This chain connects TRBV5-8 to TRBJ1-1, with no clear D. V lost 2 bases and J lost 3, with 11 bases in between. The CDR3 consists of 14 residues. Germline V CDR1 and CDR2: SGHTS, YDEGEE. CDR3 DNA: TGTGCCAGCAGCTTCGGCTATCGGGACACTGAAGCTTTCTTT. It is translated as CASSFGYRDTEAFF.

This clone appeared a single time. This chain links TRBV6-5 with TRBJ1-5, with no clear D. The V gene lost 6 bases and the J gene lost 5 bases, with 8 bases spanning the gap. CDR3 size: 12 residues. Germline CDR1 MNHEY, CDR2 SVGAGI. CDR3 in DNA: TGTGCCAGCAGAAACGGATATCAGCCCCAGCATTTT. Protein: CASRNGYQPQHF.

The V gene is TRBV5-1, the J gene TRBJ2-1; 7 nucleotides match TRBD1. After removal of 2 bases from V and 0 bases from J, the junction contained 5 bases not matched to a gene. Germline CDR1 reads SGHRS; CDR2 reads YFSETQ. This CDR3 comprises 16 residues. The CDR3 is CASSFSGTDSYNEQFF. For the CDR3, the DNA is TGCGCCAGCAGCTTCTCCGGGACAGACTCCTACAATGAGCAGTTCTTC. The entire variable domain, with the rest obtained from reference TRBV5-1 and TRBJ2-1, is as follows: KAGVTQTPRYLIKTRGQQVTLSCSPISGHRSVSWYQQTPGQGLQFLFEYFSETQRNKGNFPGRFSGRQFSNSRSEMNVSTLELGDSALYLCASSFSGTDSYNEQFFGPGTRLTVL.

The chain employs TRBV19 and TRBJ2-1, with D possibly being TRBD1 (6 bases). The CDR3 contains 13 residues. Trimming shortened V by 4 bases and J by 9 bases, and 13 bases separated the two germline ends. Germline V CDR1 and CDR2: LNHDA, SQIVND (reference sequence). The CDR3 DNA follows: TGTGCCAGTAGTACAGGGGTAGGGTCTGAGCAGTTCTTC. The encoded protein is CASSTGVGSEQFF.

The chain uses TRBV7-5 and TRBJ1-2. TRBV7-5 is a pseudogene locus. The CDR3 loop spans 15 amino acids. The CDR3 spells CARSLAGGSFYGYTF. The CDR3 DNA is TGTGCCAGAAGCTTAGCAGGCGGATCGTTCTATGGCTACACCTTC.

This clone was seen once. The chain recombines TRBV5-6 with TRBJ1-5; the D is unclear. Germline V gene lookup returns CDR1 SGHDT and CDR2 YYEEEE. This CDR3 region has 16 residues. Trimming left V 1 base short and J 6 bases short, with 17 bases between. CDR3 sequence: CASSLWAGTGFQPQHF. As DNA, the CDR3 is TGTGCCAGCAGCTTGTGGGCAGGTACTGGCTTTCAGCCCCAGCATTTT. Variable domain in full (rest from reference TRBV5-6 and TRBJ1-5): DAGVTQSPTHLIKTRGQQVTLRCSPKSGHDTVSWYQQALGQGPQFIFQYYEEEERQRGNFPDRFSGHQFPNYSSELNVNALLLGDSALYLCASSLWAGTGFQPQHFGDGTRLSIL.

The chain carries TRBV19 and TRBJ1-5; 9 positions match TRBD1. Trimming removed 5 bases from V and 8 bases from J; junction bases left unmatched: 10. Germline values: CDR1 LNHDA, CDR2 SQIVND (reference sequence). The CDR3 runs to 15 residues. The CDR3 is CASSSTGGGGKPQHF. For the CDR3, the DNA is TGTGCCAGTAGTTCGACAGGGGGGGGTGGAAAGCCCCAGCATTTT.

The CDR3 here is CASGPPLMNTEAFF. The CDR3 region has the DNA TGTGCTAGTGGTCCCCCGTTAATGAACACTGAAGCTTTCTTT. V and J are TRBV12-5 and TRBJ1-1; D uncertain. The length of the CDR3 is 14 residues. The germline V gene has CDR1 LGHNT and CDR2 FRNRAP. The V gene lost 5 bases and the J gene lost 0 bases, with 10 bases spanning the gap.

The chain joins TRBV27 to TRBJ2-7; TRBD1 matches at 8 bases. The germline gives CDR1 MNHEY, CDR2 SMNVEV (reference sequence). The CDR3 covers 15 residues. With 6 bases clipped from V and 6 bases from J, the junction kept 13 bases outside the gene matches. DNA for the CDR3: TGTGCCAGCAGAGCCTCGGGCAGGGGGCGGCTCGAGCAGTACTTC. Amino acids: CASRASGRGRLEQYF.

The chain has TRBV5-4 and TRBJ2-7; 7 nucleotides agree with TRBD2. V dropped 0 bases and J dropped 0; count of bases not matched to a gene: 3. There are 15 residues in the CDR3. The germline V gene encodes CDR1 SGHNT and CDR2 YYREEE (reference sequence). The CDR3 DNA follows: TGTGCCAGCAGCTTGGGGCGGGGGAGCTCCTACGAGCAGTACTTC. Translation gives CASSLGRGSSYEQYF.

J is TRBJ1-1 and V is TRBV4-1; D is uncertain. The CDR3 runs to 18 residues. Germline V CDR1 and CDR2: MGHRA, YSYEKL. V lost 1 base and J 10 bases, leaving 28 bases between the germline ends. The CDR3 DNA reads TGCGCCAGCAGCCAAGGGGCCCTCCCCGGCGGAGTAGAACGGGGAGCTTTCTTT. Translation gives CASSQGALPGGVERGAFF.

V and J are TRBV6-5 and TRBJ1-1; maybe TRBD1 (6 bases). The CDR3 is 14 residues long. CDR1 is MNHEY, CDR2 SVGAGI, per germline. V was clipped by 2 bases and J by 1 base, with 8 bases between them. The CDR3 sequence: CASSYVTGNTEAFF. CDR3 nucleotide sequence: TGTGCCAGCAGTTACGTGACAGGGAACACTGAAGCTTTCTTT.

V is TRBV19 and J is TRBJ1-1; 9 nucleotides match TRBD1. The trim removed 5 bases at V and 0 bases at J, leaving 4 bases unmatched. Looked up from germline, CDR1 is LNHDA and CDR2 is SQIVND (reference sequence). CDR3 length: 15 amino acids. The CDR3 sequence is CASSLQGALNTEAFF. The CDR3 coding sequence is TGTGCCAGTAGTTTACAGGGGGCCCTGAACACTGAAGCTTTCTTT.

On this clone: At one end the junction does not follow the germline gene, possibly because of a read error. The chain couples TRBV5-1 to TRBJ2-7, with 11 bases fitting TRBD1. Germline V gene lookup returns CDR1 SGHRS and CDR2 YFSETQ. The CDR3 contains 15 residues. CDR3 loop: CASCFGTGGSYEQYF. DNA for the CDR3: TGCGCCAGCTGCTTTGGGACAGGGGGCTCCTACGAGCAGTACTTC.

The chain links TRBV5-4 to TRBJ1-4; no reliable D call. The CDR3 sequence is 13 residues long. The ends were cut back, 4 bases at V and 8 bases at J, with 12 bases in the middle. The germline V gene has CDR1 SGHNT and CDR2 YYREEE (reference sequence). CDR3 residues: CASSPLGGEKLFF. CDR3 bases: TGTGCCAGCAGCCCCCTGGGCGGCGAAAAACTGTTTTTT. Based on the CDR3 plus reference TRBV5-4 and TRBJ1-4, the full variable domain is ETGVTQSPTHLIKTRGQQVTLRCSSQSGHNTVSWYQQALGQGPQFIFQYYREEENGRGNFPPRFSGLQFPNYSSELNVNALELDDSALYLCASSPLGGEKLFFGSGTQLSVL.

The J gene is TRBJ2-5, the V gene TRBV5-6; weak D call: TRBD1 (6 bases). CDR3 length: 16 amino acids. Deletions cut 2 bases from V and 0 bases from J, with 14 bases between. In germline, CDR1 is SGHDT, CDR2 YYEEEE. This CDR3 reads CASSLPGHTYQETQYF. CDR3 nucleotide sequence: TGTGCCAGCAGCTTACCGGGACATACGTACCAAGAGACCCAGTACTTC.

The chain has TRBV11-3 and TRBJ2-2; D unclear. The germline CDR1 and CDR2 sequences are SGHNT and YENEEA. The CDR3 consists of 12 residues. V was cut by 5 bases and J by 2 bases, with 3 bases left in between. The CDR3 here is CASSPNTGELFF. DNA for the CDR3: TGTGCCAGCAGCCCCAACACCGGGGAGCTGTTTTTT.

The V and J genes are TRBV25-1 and TRBJ1-2; D ambiguous. The germline gives CDR1 MGHDK, CDR2 SYGVNS. There are 14 residues in the CDR3. Trimming removed 1 base at V and 7 bases at J, with 13 bases between. Here the CDR3 DNA reads TGTGCCAGCAGTGAATCCGCCAAGAGCGGTGGCTACACCTTC. This translates into CASSESAKSGGYTF.

The rearrangement uses TRBV6-4 and TRBJ1-1; no firm D call. This CDR3 is built from 13 residues. Germline V lookup: CDR1 MRHNA, CDR2 SNTAGT. Trimming pared 6 bases from V and 2 bases from J, leaving 10 bases between. The CDR3 nucleotides read TGTGCCAGCAGCGGTACACCAAACACTGAAGCTTTCTTT. This translates into CASSGTPNTEAFF.